These 11 T cell receptor beta chains were sequenced from one sample in a study of immune evolution from preneoplasia to lung adenocarcinoma. Sequencing used immunoSEQ multiplex PCR; TCRdb keeps in-frame clones, though not all of them. Of approximately 9,000 clones in the sample, 80% to 90% were seen once. Sequencing was done on a sample of FFPE minimally invasive lung adenocarcinoma tissue. All receptors come from a person between 65 and 79 years old with lung adenocarcinoma.

This sequence joins TRBV7-9 and TRBJ2-5; the D call may be TRBD1 or TRBD2 (5 bases each). The CDR3 totals 16 residues. Looked up from germline, CDR1 is SEHNR and CDR2 is FQNEAQ (reference sequence). Trimming pared 2 bases from V and 0 bases from J, leaving 13 bases between. CDR3 coding DNA: TGTGCCAGCAGCTTATGGACCGGGACCAACCAAGAGACCCAGTACTTC. It translates to CASSLWTGTNQETQYF. Complete variable domain (other parts from reference TRBV7-9 and TRBJ2-5): DTGVSQNPRHKITKRGQNVTFRCDPISEHNRLYWYRQTLGQGPEFLTYFQNEAQLEKSRLLSDRFSAERPKGSFSTLEIQRTEQGDSAMYLCASSLWTGTNQETQYFGPGTRLLVL.

The chain links TRBV5-6 to TRBJ1-1, with TRBD1 identical over 7 bases. The CDR3 is made up of 14 amino acids. V shed 2 bases and J 0 bases; nucleotides not matched to a gene: 1. The germline gives CDR1 SGHDT, CDR2 YYEEEE. The DNA for the CDR3 is TGTGCCAGCAGCTTCGACAGGGTGAACACTGAAGCTTTCTTT. As protein: CASSFDRVNTEAFF.

The rearrangement joins TRBV9 to TRBJ1-3; possible D gene TRBD1, 5 bases. CDR1 and CDR2 (germline): SGDLS, YYNGEE. V was trimmed by 3 bases and J by 1 base, leaving 8 bases between them. This CDR3 has 14 amino acids. In DNA form, the CDR3 reads TGTGCCAGCAGCGGGGGGATTTCTGGAAACACCATATATTTT. Its translation is CASSGGISGNTIYF.

The chain uses TRBV19 and TRBJ2-6, with D tentatively TRBD1 (6 bases). Between the trimmed V and J ends, which lost 0 bases and 0 bases, there was a span of 9 bases. The CDR3 covers 17 residues. Germline V lookup: CDR1 LNHDA, CDR2 SQIVND (reference sequence). The CDR3 here is CASSIEDSISGANVLTF. DNA for the CDR3: TGTGCCAGTAGTATAGAGGACAGTATCTCTGGGGCCAACGTCCTGACTTTC.

As concerns this clone: Relative to the germline gene, one junction end is altered; a read error may explain this. The J gene is TRBJ1-1, the V gene TRBV6-1, with D maybe TRBD1 (5 bases). The V gene's germline CDR1 is MNHNS and CDR2 SASEGT. This CDR3 region has 13 residues. Here the CDR3 reads CASNPDGTLWTQF. CDR3 DNA sequence: TGTGCCAGCAACCCCGACGGGACCCTCTGGACTCAGTTT.

This clone was detected once. The gene calls are TRBV5-6 and TRBJ1-2, with D possibly being TRBD1 (5 bases). The CDR3 spans 13 residues. From germline, CDR1 is SGHDT and CDR2 YYEEEE. The V end lost 0 bases, the J end lost 4 bases, and 7 bases lay between the germline ends. The CDR3 loop is CASSLEQGYGYTF. Written as DNA, the CDR3 is TGTGCCAGCAGCTTGGAGCAGGGCTATGGCTACACCTTC. The variable domain in full, with the rest retrieved from reference TRBV5-6 and TRBJ1-2, is DAGVTQSPTHLIKTRGQQVTLRCSPKSGHDTVSWYQQALGQGPQFIFQYYEEEERQRGNFPDRFSGHQFPNYSSELNVNALLLGDSALYLCASSLEQGYGYTFGSGTRLTVV.

The rearrangement links TRBV4-2 to TRBJ2-3, with 7 bases fitting TRBD2. This CDR3 spans 15 amino acids. V gave up 2 bases and J gave up 4 bases; unmatched junction bases: 6. The V gene's germline CDR1 is LGHNA and CDR2 YNFKEQ. CDR3 DNA sequence: TGTGCCAGCAGCCAAATAGCGGGCCGGGCAGATACGCAGTATTTT. Translating gives CASSQIAGRADTQYF.

CDR3: CSASRRNEQFF. CDR3 in DNA: TGCAGTGCTAGTCGACGCAATGAGCAGTTCTTC. The rearrangement links TRBV20-1 to TRBJ2-1; D unclear. CDR1 and CDR2 from the germline V gene are DFQATT and SNEGSKA (reference sequence). This CDR3 region has 11 residues. V was shortened by 3 bases and J by 6 bases, with 6 bases between the two germline ends.

The J gene is TRBJ2-4, the V gene TRBV19; D may correspond to TRBD1 or TRBD2 (5 bases each). Trimming removed 3 bases at V and 2 bases at J, with 8 bases between. The length of the CDR3 is 14 residues. From germline, CDR1 is LNHDA and CDR2 SQIVND (reference sequence). CDR3 loop: CASSIEGPKNIQYF. In DNA form, the CDR3 reads TGTGCCAGTAGTATTGAGGGGCCCAAAAACATTCAGTACTTC.

This clone has a handful of counts. This CDR3 is also generated by other DNA sequences in the sample. The V and J genes are TRBV2 and TRBJ1-1; D remains ambiguous. This CDR3 region has 13 residues. Germline CDR1 SNHLY, CDR2 FYNNEI. The germline V and J ends were trimmed by 7 bases and 1 base, with 10 bases remaining between them. CDR3 bases: TGTGCCAGCATTCTTGAAGGGAACACTGAAGCTTTCTTT. The encoded protein is CASILEGNTEAFF.

The genes are TRBV6-6 and TRBJ2-3; no clear D. The CDR3 is 14 residues long. Germline CDR1 and CDR2: MNHNY and SVGAGI (reference sequence). Trimming left V 5 bases short and J 1 base short, with 10 bases between. For the CDR3, the DNA is TGTGCCAGCAGTGCAGGTAGACGCACAGATACGCAGTATTTT. Amino acids: CASSAGRRTDTQYF.